The clone carrying this T cell receptor (beta chain) is medium-sized in the sample. Its antigen remains unknown. The protocol was immunoSEQ multiplex PCR, while the TCRdb copy is restricted to in-frame clones and leaves out a portion. In the table there are about 20,000 clones, around 69% of which are singletons. Autologous stem cell transplantation was followed by relapse in every patient, and brentuximab vedotin exposure varied. CDR1 LNHNV and CDR2 YYDKDF come from the germline V gene (reference sequence). This CDR3 spans 15 amino acids. The V segment lost 3 bases and the J segment 6 bases; nucleotides outside the gene matches: 8. This sample was taken from a study of PD-1 blockade in classical Hodgkin lymphoma. Study context: Patients were treated with nivolumab at 3 mg/kg, and this was given intravenously every 2 weeks.

Whole-study findings and limits: Reports described newly diagnosed patients as having lower baseline TCR diversity than healthy donors.

V usage is TRBV15 and J usage is TRBJ2-4; 7 bases align to TRBD2. The source is a human donor with classical Hodgkin lymphoma. Sequences were derived from peripheral blood mononuclear cells (PBMCs), sampled before the second cycle of nivolumab. The DNA for the CDR3 is TGTGCCACCAGCAGGGTGAGCGGGACGGGAAACATTCAGTACTTC. This encodes CATSRVSGTGNIQYF. Complete variable domain (other parts from reference TRBV15 and TRBJ2-4): DAMVIQNPRYQVTQFGKPVTLSCSQTLNHNVMYWYQQKSSQAPKLLFHYYDKDFNNEADTPDNFQSRRPNTSFCFLDIRSPGLGDTAMYLCATSRVSGTGNIQYFGAGTRLSVL.